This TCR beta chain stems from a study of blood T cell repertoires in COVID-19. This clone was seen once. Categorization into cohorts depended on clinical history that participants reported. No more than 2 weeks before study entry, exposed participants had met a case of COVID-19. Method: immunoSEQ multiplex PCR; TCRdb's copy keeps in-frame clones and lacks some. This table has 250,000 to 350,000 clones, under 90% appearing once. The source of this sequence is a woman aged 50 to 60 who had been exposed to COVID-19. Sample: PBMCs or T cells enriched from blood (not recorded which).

CDR3 bases: TGTGCCAGTAGTATAGTGGCAGGGGCTTCGGTTCAGCCCCAGCATTTT. It specifies CASSIVAGASVQPQHF. The gene calls are TRBV19 and TRBJ1-5; D possibly corresponds to TRBD1 (6 bases). Germline-derived CDR1 and CDR2 are LNHDA and SQIVND (reference sequence). Deletions cut 1 base from V and 6 bases from J, with 16 bases between. The CDR3 extends over 16 amino acids.